These 29 T cell receptor beta chains share one sample of origin, sequenced in a study of cytomegalovirus exposure and HLA in healthy donors. Primers: 60 Vbeta forward and 13 Jbeta reverse. Generated by immunoSEQ multiplex PCR, the TCRdb table keeps only in-frame clones and is missing some. Of about 110,000 clones listed, approximately 78% were seen once; the top ten hold 22%. The sample was PBMCs. Receptor source: a man aged 25-45 years in good health and CMV-seropositive.

This clone occurred once. The V call is TRBV11-2, the J call TRBJ2-1; 11 bases fit TRBD1. CDR3 size: 14 residues. The germline CDR1 and CDR2 sequences are SGHAT and FQNNGV. V was pared by 8 bases and J by 3 bases, with 3 bases of the junction left unmatched. The CDR3 DNA sequence: TGTGCCAGCTCGGGGACAGGGGGCTACAATGAGCAGTTCTTC. Its translation: CASSGTGGYNEQFF.

The rearrangement uses TRBV6-1 and TRBJ1-3; D possibly corresponds to TRBD1 (5 bases). The CDR3 runs 15 residues. V was cut by 7 bases and J by 3 bases, with 16 bases left in between. Germline lookup yields CDR1 MNHNS and CDR2 SASEGT. This CDR3 reads CASNSRGGSGNTIYF. CDR3 in DNA: TGTGCCAGCAACTCCCGTGGGGGGAGTGGAAACACCATATATTTT.

This clone was detected only once. The gene calls are TRBV11-3 and TRBJ2-2, with 9 bases aligning to TRBD2. Trimming cost V 5 bases and J 4 bases; bases outside gene matches: 11. This CDR3 comprises 17 residues. Per the germline V gene, CDR1 is SGHNT and CDR2 is YENEEA. CDR3 loop: CASSPTSAGGLTGELFF. CDR3 in DNA: TGTGCCAGCAGCCCAACCTCGGCGGGAGGGCTCACCGGGGAGCTGTTTTTT.

This clone turned up a few times. This chain joins TRBV5-6 and TRBJ2-3, with 7 nucleotides matching TRBD1. The CDR3 spans 16 residues. The V segment lost 5 bases and the J segment 1 base; nucleotides outside the gene matches: 10. Germline V gene lookup returns CDR1 SGHDT and CDR2 YYEEEE. CDR3 region: CASSSTGRTRTDTQYF. CDR3 nucleotide sequence: TGTGCCAGCAGTTCGACAGGGCGTACCCGCACAGATACGCAGTATTTT. Drawing the rest from reference TRBV5-6 and TRBJ2-3, the complete variable domain is DAGVTQSPTHLIKTRGQQVTLRCSPKSGHDTVSWYQQALGQGPQFIFQYYEEEERQRGNFPDRFSGHQFPNYSSELNVNALLLGDSALYLCASSSTGRTRTDTQYFGPGTRLTVL.

The rearrangement links TRBV29-1 to TRBJ2-4; TRBD1 is a possible D gene (6 bases). V lost 6 bases to trimming and J lost 9 bases, with 21 bases between them. The germline V gene encodes CDR1 SQVTM and CDR2 ANQGSEA. This CDR3 contains 14 residues. The CDR3, as DNA: TGCAGCGTGTCCTTTGGCAGGGGTGAGACCATTCAGTACTTC. Protein sequence: CSVSFGRGETIQYF.

This clone has a single count. The gene calls are TRBV5-1 and TRBJ2-1; TRBD2 agrees at 8 bases. Looked up from germline, CDR1 is SGHRS and CDR2 is YFSETQ. This CDR3 is 13 amino acids long. Germline trimming cut 7 bases from V and 7 bases from J; bases unmatched to any gene: 7. The CDR3 DNA reads as TGCGCCAGCGTTAGCGGGAATTTGAATGAGCAGTTCTTC. Its translation is CASVSGNLNEQFF.

The chain links TRBV7-2 to TRBJ2-1, with D possibly being TRBD2 (5 bases). Germline CDR1 SGHTA, CDR2 FQGNSA. The CDR3 consists of 15 residues. Trimming stripped 5 bases from V and 2 bases from J, with 13 bases between. The CDR3 DNA reads TGTGCCAGCAGCCGAGGAGCGGCCACCTACAATGAGCAGTTCTTC. It yields the protein CASSRGAATYNEQFF.

The gene calls are TRBV5-5 and TRBJ2-1, with a tentative D call TRBD1 (5 bases). Looked up from germline, CDR1 is SGHKS and CDR2 is YYEKEE (reference sequence). V dropped 6 bases and J dropped 8 bases, with 18 bases sitting between them. This CDR3 has 14 amino acids. CDR3 amino acids: CASIQNQGYDEQFF. The CDR3 DNA reads as TGTGCCAGCATCCAAAATCAGGGATACGATGAGCAGTTCTTC.

The chain uses TRBV10-1 and TRBJ2-5, with 7 bases fitting TRBD2. The V gene end was trimmed by 3 bases and the J gene end by 11 bases; junction bases not matched to a gene: 6. CDR3 length: 12 amino acids. CDR1 and CDR2 from the germline V gene are WNHNN and SYGVQD (reference sequence). CDR3 protein: CASSEGLGGQYF. The CDR3 DNA follows: TGCGCCAGCAGTGAAGGGCTGGGAGGGCAGTACTTC.

V and J are TRBV19 and TRBJ1-4; TRBD1 matches at 9 bases. Germline V gene data show CDR1 as LNHDA and CDR2 as SQIVND (reference sequence). The CDR3 is 15 amino acids. The V gene end was trimmed by 3 bases and the J gene end by 5 bases; junction bases not matched to a gene: 4. The CDR3 is CASSMGDRVNEKLFF. CDR3 coding DNA: TGTGCCAGTAGTATGGGGGACAGGGTAAATGAAAAACTGTTTTTT.

V and J are TRBV30 and TRBJ1-5; tentative D call: TRBD1 (5 bases). Deletions cut 1 base from V and 11 bases from J, with 9 bases between. The CDR3 loop spans 11 amino acids. CDR1 is GTSNPN, CDR2 SVGIG, per germline (reference sequence). CDR3 loop: CAWSDWGAQHF. In DNA, the CDR3 is TGTGCCTGGAGTGATTGGGGGGCCCAGCATTTT. The full variable domain, its missing parts supplied by reference TRBV30 and TRBJ1-5, is SQTIHQWPATLVQPVGSPLSLECTVEGTSNPNLYWYRQAAGRGLQLLFYSVGIGQISSEVPQNLSASRPQDRQFILSSKKLLLSDSGFYLCAWSDWGAQHFGDGTRLSIL.

The chain joins TRBV11-2 to TRBJ1-1, with 7 nucleotides matching TRBD1. The CDR3 is made up of 19 amino acids. The germline V gene has CDR1 SGHAT and CDR2 FQNNGV. After removal of 5 bases from V and 0 bases from J, the junction contained 18 bases not matched to a gene. CDR3 sequence: CASSRSRPGQWLMNTEAFF. In DNA form, the CDR3 reads TGTGCCAGCAGCCGATCCAGGCCGGGACAGTGGTTGATGAACACTGAAGCTTTCTTT.

This chain's CDR3 is CASSLTGGYGTEAFF. The CDR3 bases are TGCGCCAGCAGCCTCACAGGGGGCTATGGCACTGAAGCTTTCTTT. This chain links TRBV4-1 with TRBJ1-1; 9 bases agree with TRBD1. Germline V CDR1 and CDR2: MGHRA, YSYEKL. The CDR3 runs to 15 residues. V shed 4 bases, J shed 4 bases, and the junction held 7 bases outside the gene matches.

V is TRBV6-5 and J is TRBJ1-4; D possibly corresponds to TRBD1 (5 bases). The germline CDR1 and CDR2 sequences are MNHEY and SVGAGI. V was shortened by 2 bases and J by 5 bases, with 12 bases between the two germline ends. The CDR3 totals 15 residues. CDR3 loop: CASSYGSQGNEKLFF. In nucleotides, the CDR3 is TGTGCCAGCAGTTACGGTTCGCAGGGCAATGAAAAACTGTTTTTT.

This rearrangement joins TRBV5-1 to TRBJ2-2; the match to TRBD2 covers 8 bases. V lost 3 bases and J lost 6; bases outside the gene matches: 7. Germline-derived CDR1 and CDR2 are SGHRS and YFSETQ. There are 15 residues in the CDR3. The CDR3 DNA follows: TGCGCCAGCAGCTCTCACGGGAGGGAGGCCGGGGAGCTGTTTTTT. This gives the protein CASSSHGREAGELFF.

V and J are TRBV6-5 and TRBJ2-1; the match to TRBD1 covers 7 bases. The V gene's germline CDR1 is MNHEY and CDR2 SVGAGI. This CDR3 spans 12 amino acids. Unmatched junction bases numbered 0, after V lost 6 bases and J lost 4 bases. The CDR3 reads CASRTGYNEQFF. The CDR3 coding sequence is TGTGCCAGCAGGACAGGGTACAATGAGCAGTTCTTC.

The V gene is TRBV2, the J gene TRBJ1-2; TRBD1 matches at 9 bases. CDR1 and CDR2 from the germline V gene are SNHLY and FYNNEI. The V gene end was trimmed by 6 bases and the J gene end by 7 bases; junction bases not matched to a gene: 6. This CDR3 is built from 13 residues. CDR3 sequence (DNA): TGTGCCAGCAGGAACCGGGACAGGGTTGGCTACACCTTC. Protein sequence: CASRNRDRVGYTF.

The rearrangement uses TRBV6-6 and TRBJ2-1; 10 bases agree with TRBD1. This CDR3 is 13 amino acids long. The germline CDR1 and CDR2 sequences are MNHNY and SVGAGI (reference sequence). V shed 6 bases, J shed 10 bases, and the junction held 6 bases outside the gene matches. CDR3 bases: TGTGCCAGCAGAGACAGGGGGCGGGGAGAGCAGTTCTTC. It is translated as CASRDRGRGEQFF.

For this clone: The junction departs from germline at one end; a sequencing error may be responsible. This sequence joins TRBV7-9 and TRBJ1-4, with 7 bases fitting TRBD1. CDR1 is SEHNR and CDR2 is FQNEAQ in the germline V gene (reference sequence). The CDR3 has 15 amino acids. The CDR3 region is CSSSPPTGLGEKLFF. The CDR3 nucleotides are TGTTCCAGCAGTCCACCGACAGGGTTGGGGGAAAAACTGTTTTTT.

The chain couples TRBV5-6 to TRBJ1-6, with 8 bases identical to TRBD1. This CDR3 spans 17 amino acids. V trimming: 2 bases; J trimming: 6 bases; junction bases outside the gene matches: 10. Germline V gives CDR1 SGHDT, CDR2 YYEEEE. The CDR3 nucleotides are TGTGCCAGCAGCTTCACCCAGGGGGCATTGGGTAATTCACCCCTCCACTTT. Translating it yields CASSFTQGALGNSPLHF.

This clone has only one observation. This chain links TRBV7-6 with TRBJ1-4; no clear D gene. The CDR3 is 15 residues long. The germline V gene has CDR1 SGHVS and CDR2 FNYEAQ. V lost 1 base to trimming and J lost 5 bases, with 11 bases between them. For the CDR3, the DNA is TGTGCCAGCAGCTTAGGGTACGGGAGGAATGAAAAACTGTTTTTT. Amino acids: CASSLGYGRNEKLFF.

Of note for this clone: This same CDR3 is encoded by further DNA sequences in the sample. The chain is built from TRBV5-1 and TRBJ1-6, with a possible D match to TRBD1 (5 bases). V was cut by 4 bases and J by 7 bases, with 15 bases left in between. This CDR3 is 15 amino acids long. Germline values: CDR1 SGHRS, CDR2 YFSETQ. In nucleotides, the CDR3 is TGCGCCAGCAGCCTCGGACCTCGGGGGAATTCACCCCTCCACTTT. Protein sequence: CASSLGPRGNSPLHF.

As DNA, the CDR3 is TGTGCCAGCAGTTGGCCGGGAAACACAGATACGCAGTATTTT. Translation gives CASSWPGNTDTQYF. The chain joins TRBV6-6 to TRBJ2-3, with D tentatively TRBD2 (5 bases). Germline-derived CDR1 and CDR2 are MNHNY and SVGAGI (reference sequence). V lost 4 bases and J 2 bases, leaving 10 bases between the germline ends. The CDR3 is made up of 14 amino acids.

The DNA for the CDR3 is TGTGCCAGCAGCGTAGTGACTAGTGGCTATGAGCAGTTCTTC. Translated, it gives CASSVVTSGYEQFF. The chain recombines TRBV9 with TRBJ2-1; D is perhaps TRBD2 (6 bases). The CDR3 runs to 14 residues. The ends were cut back, 0 bases at V and 8 bases at J, with 12 bases in the middle. The germline CDR1 and CDR2 sequences are SGDLS and YYNGEE.

The chain uses TRBV30 and TRBJ2-2; the match to TRBD1 covers 11 bases. The CDR3 length is 16 residues. V shed 0 bases, J shed 2 bases, and the junction held 2 bases outside the gene matches. CDR1 and CDR2 (germline): GTSNPN, SVGIG (reference sequence). The CDR3 sequence is CAWSVGQGANTGELFF. In nucleotides, the CDR3 is TGTGCCTGGAGTGTAGGACAGGGGGCAAACACCGGGGAGCTGTTTTTT. Full variable domain (outside the CDR3, taken from reference TRBV30 and TRBJ2-2): SQTIHQWPATLVQPVGSPLSLECTVEGTSNPNLYWYRQAAGRGLQLLFYSVGIGQISSEVPQNLSASRPQDRQFILSSKKLLLSDSGFYLCAWSVGQGANTGELFFGEGSRLTVL.

The chain carries TRBV4-1 and TRBJ1-2; TRBD1 is a possible D gene (5 bases). The CDR3 consists of 14 residues. Germline V gene data show CDR1 as MGHRA and CDR2 as YSYEKL. Trimming pared 4 bases from V and 2 bases from J, leaving 11 bases between. CDR3 nucleotide sequence: TGCGCCAGCAGCCCCCAGCCAGGGAACTATGGCTACACCTTC. It yields the protein CASSPQPGNYGYTF.

This chain connects TRBV5-1 to TRBJ1-1, with D possibly matching TRBD1 (6 bases). Trimming took 0 bases from V and 2 from J, leaving 20 bases between them. The germline gives CDR1 SGHRS, CDR2 YFSETQ. This CDR3 is 18 amino acids long. Here the CDR3 DNA reads TGCGCCAGCAGCTTGGAAGGAGGTAGAGGGGGAATAAACACTGAAGCTTTCTTT. It specifies CASSLEGGRGGINTEAFF.

The sample holds one count of this clone. This chain connects TRBV4-1 to TRBJ1-2; TRBD1 agrees at 8 bases. Trimming cost V 2 bases and J 8 bases; bases outside gene matches: 19. The CDR3 loop spans 18 amino acids. Germline CDR1 reads MGHRA; CDR2 reads YSYEKL. The CDR3 DNA sequence: TGCGCCAGCAGCCAAAAAGGGGGGACAGGCACGTCCCTCCTCGGCTACACCTTC. It codes for CASSQKGGTGTSLLGYTF.

V usage is TRBV6-5 and J usage is TRBJ1-1; maybe TRBD1 (5 bases). This CDR3 is 13 amino acids long. Germline V lookup: CDR1 MNHEY, CDR2 SVGAGI. The V end was cut by 6 bases, the J end by 5 bases, with 13 bases between. The CDR3 DNA follows: TGTGCCAGCAGCCCCTGGGAGGGGACTGAAGCTTTCTTT. Its translation is CASSPWEGTEAFF.